This TCR beta chain was observed in a study of T cells in Graves' hyperthyroidism and ophthalmopathy. Whole-study findings and limits: The blood repertoire included most of the expanded thyroid clonotypes above 0.001.

The CDR3 covers 12 residues. The V gene's germline CDR1 is SQVTM and CDR2 ANQGSEA. With 6 bases removed from V and 4 bases from J, the gap between germline ends came to 12 bases. Regions amplified from RNA transcripts were the TCR beta CDR3 regions. Initially, a first-round RT-PCR of the TCR CDR3 employed the HTBI primer set. MiXCR, applied by TCRdb to the multiplex PCR reads, yields one record per CDR3 protein. The sample contains approximately 590,000 distinct CDR3 sequences, around 46% of which appear only once. As for this clonotype: Its specificity is not known.

Sequencing was done on a sample of peripheral blood or thyroid tissue (not recorded which). The chain couples TRBV29-1 to TRBJ1-2; D is perhaps TRBD1 (5 bases). The sequence was collected from a woman aged 18-29 years with Graves' hyperthyroidism. CDR3 DNA: TGCAGCGTAGCTACGGGGGTCTATGGCTACACCTTC. Translated, it gives CSVATGVYGYTF.